Below are 17 T cell receptor beta chains sequenced from a single sample in a study of T cell responses to AZD1222 COVID-19 vaccine. The data were produced by immunoSEQ multiplex PCR, yet TCRdb's version contains in-frame clones alone and is incomplete. The table lists about 140,000 clones, 70% to 90% of them singletons. Specimen: peripheral blood, collected on day 0 of AZD1222 vaccination. The receptors derive from an adult in good health.

This rearrangement joins TRBV11-2 to TRBJ2-1; TRBD1 or TRBD2 may be the D gene (7 bases each). There are 16 residues in the CDR3. Germline CDR1 SGHAT, CDR2 FQNNGV. V was pared by 2 bases and J by 3 bases, with 14 bases between. The CDR3 nucleotides are TGTGCCAGCAGCTTAAGGGGGCGGGAGATCTACAATGAGCAGTTCTTC. It translates to CASSLRGREIYNEQFF. Full variable domain (remainder filled in from reference TRBV11-2 and TRBJ2-1): EAGVAQSPRYKIIEKRQSVAFWCNPISGHATLYWYQQILGQGPKLLIQFQNNGVVDDSQLPKDRFSAERLKGVDSTLKIQPAKLEDSAVYLCASSLRGREIYNEQFFGPGTRLTVL.

The chain employs TRBV20-1 and TRBJ2-7; D uncertain. Germline V gives CDR1 DFQATT, CDR2 SNEGSKA (reference sequence). This CDR3 spans 11 amino acids. V gave up 7 bases and J gave up 5 bases, with 12 bases separating them. The chain's CDR3 is CSGTLGDEQYF. The CDR3 region has the DNA TGCAGTGGAACCCTAGGTGACGAGCAGTACTTC.

The gene calls are TRBV6-1 and TRBJ2-3; D is undetermined. The V and J ends lost 2 bases and 0 bases respectively, with 9 bases between them. Germline V gives CDR1 MNHNS, CDR2 SASEGT. This CDR3 has 15 residues. The CDR3: CASSEPSTSTDTQYF. In DNA, the CDR3 is TGTGCCAGCAGTGAACCCTCGACTAGCACAGATACGCAGTATTTT.

The CDR3 reads CASTVAGSGANVLTF. The CDR3 coding sequence is TGTGCCAGCACCGTAGCTGGCTCTGGGGCCAACGTCCTGACTTTC. The J gene is TRBJ2-6, the V gene TRBV6-5; no clear D. Germline CDR1 MNHEY, CDR2 SVGAGI. Trimming shortened V by 7 bases and J by 0 bases, and 10 bases separated the two germline ends. The CDR3 sequence is 15 residues long.

The rearrangement links TRBV12-3 or TRBV12-4 to TRBJ1-5; D gene unclear. V was trimmed by 4 bases and J by 5 bases, leaving 9 bases between them. This CDR3 region has 13 residues. In DNA, the CDR3 is TGTGCCAGCAGTTCTCAGTTGGATCAGCCCCAGCATTTT. Amino acids: CASSSQLDQPQHF.

J is TRBJ2-1 and V is TRBV5-8; D ambiguous. V shed 1 base and J shed 5 bases, with 7 bases lying between them. The germline CDR1 and CDR2 sequences are SGHTS and YDEGEE. The length of the CDR3 is 13 residues. CDR3 sequence: CASSLSPDNEQFF. The CDR3 DNA reads as TGTGCCAGCAGCTTGTCCCCGGACAATGAGCAGTTCTTC.

The chain links TRBV29-1 to TRBJ1-2; maybe TRBD1 (6 bases). The germline V and J ends were trimmed by 1 base and 6 bases, with 15 bases remaining between them. The germline V gene encodes CDR1 SQVTM and CDR2 ANQGSEA. The CDR3 totals 14 residues. The CDR3 here is CSVEVTGTGDGYTF. CDR3 sequence (DNA): TGCAGCGTTGAAGTGACAGGTACGGGTGATGGCTACACCTTC. Full variable domain (rest looked up from reference TRBV29-1 and TRBJ1-2): SAVISQKPSRDICQRGTSLTIQCQVDSQVTMMFWYRQQPGQSLTLIATANQGSEATYESGFVIDKFPISRPNLTFSTLTVSNMSPEDSSIYLCSVEVTGTGDGYTFGSGTRLTVV.

The rearrangement joins TRBV7-3 to TRBJ1-2; the D is unclear. The CDR3 is 15 residues long. V was cut by 4 bases and J by 6 bases, with 18 bases left in between. From germline, CDR1 is SGHTA and CDR2 FQGTGA. The CDR3 DNA reads TGTGCCAGCAGCTATCCCCCGGTAGGGAGGAATGGCTACACCTTC. Translation: CASSYPPVGRNGYTF. The entire variable domain, with the rest obtained from reference TRBV7-3 and TRBJ1-2, is as follows: GAGVSQTPSNKVTEKGKYVELRCDPISGHTALYWYRQSLGQGPEFLIYFQGTGAADDSGLPNDRFFAVRPEGSVSTLKIQRTERGDSAVYLCASSYPPVGRNGYTFGSGTRLTVV.

J is TRBJ1-6 and V is TRBV15; 7 bases agree with TRBD1. There are 15 residues in the CDR3. V lost 2 bases, J lost 7 bases, and 5 bases stayed unmatched. Germline V gene sequence: CDR1 LNHNV, CDR2 YYDKDF (reference sequence). CDR3 DNA sequence: TGTGCCACCAGCAGATCCAGGGGGGGCAATTCACCCCTCCACTTT. It encodes CATSRSRGGNSPLHF.

V and J are TRBV19 and TRBJ2-5; possibly TRBD2 for D (6 bases). The CDR3 sequence is 15 residues long. The V gene lost 7 bases and the J gene lost 1 base, with 16 bases spanning the gap. Germline V gene data show CDR1 as LNHDA and CDR2 as SQIVND (reference sequence). CDR3 sequence: CASMRDGTLQETQYF. The CDR3 nucleotides read TGTGCCAGTATGAGGGACGGGACTCTCCAAGAGACCCAGTACTTC.

This clone occurred a few times. This chain connects TRBV30 to TRBJ2-6; no clear D gene. CDR3 size: 14 residues. Trimming shortened V by 1 base and J by 1 base, and 5 bases separated the two germline ends. The V gene's germline CDR1 is GTSNPN and CDR2 SVGIG (reference sequence). The CDR3 sequence is CAWSDLSGANVLTF. DNA for the CDR3: TGTGCCTGGAGTGACTTATCTGGGGCCAACGTCCTGACTTTC.

Written as DNA, the CDR3 is TGTGCCAGCAGTGAAGTGGAAGTCGGCTATGGCTACACCTTC. Amino acids: CASSEVEVGYGYTF. The chain couples TRBV2 to TRBJ1-2; no clear D gene. Trimming removed 1 base from V and 4 bases from J, with 10 bases in between. Germline V CDR1 and CDR2: SNHLY, FYNNEI. This CDR3 region has 14 residues.

The V and J genes are TRBV3-1 (or the pseudogene TRBV3-2) and TRBJ2-5; 7 bases are a match to TRBD1. Germline V gene lookup returns CDR1 LGHDT and CDR2 YNNKEL (reference sequence). The CDR3 sequence is 16 residues long. The trim removed 2 bases at V and 4 bases at J, leaving 10 bases unmatched. This CDR3 is CASSQNTGDFGETQYF. The CDR3 region has the DNA TGTGCCAGCAGCCAAAATACAGGGGATTTCGGAGAGACCCAGTACTTC.

The CDR3 sequence: CAWSADWFTSTDTQYF. In DNA, the CDR3 is TGTGCCTGGAGTGCGGACTGGTTCACTAGCACAGATACGCAGTATTTT. This sequence joins TRBV30 and TRBJ2-3, with TRBD2 as a possible D gene (5 bases). V gave up 1 base and J gave up 0 bases, with 14 bases separating them. The CDR3 is made up of 16 amino acids. Germline CDR1 and CDR2: GTSNPN and SVGIG (reference sequence).

V gene TRBV4-2 combines with J gene TRBJ2-7; TRBD1 might be the D (5 bases). The germline V and J ends were trimmed by 0 bases and 3 bases, with 12 bases remaining between them. CDR3 length equals 15 residues. Germline loops: CDR1 LGHNA, CDR2 YNFKEQ. This CDR3 reads CASSQELHRSYEQYF. Written as DNA, the CDR3 is TGTGCCAGCAGCCAAGAACTTCACAGGAGCTACGAGCAGTACTTC.

This clone has just one count. The chain employs TRBV27 and TRBJ1-4, with TRBD1 identical over 10 bases. In germline, CDR1 is MNHEY, CDR2 SMNVEV (reference sequence). The CDR3 extends over 15 amino acids. With 1 base clipped from V and 6 bases from J, the junction kept 2 bases outside the gene matches. CDR3 sequence reads: CASSLLGTGDEKLFF. CDR3 DNA: TGTGCCAGCAGTTTATTAGGGACAGGGGATGAAAAACTGTTTTTT.

The genes are TRBV5-4 and TRBJ2-5, with a possible D match to TRBD2 (6 bases). The V and J ends lost 5 bases and 0 bases respectively, with 14 bases between them. This CDR3 comprises 15 residues. The germline gives CDR1 SGHNT, CDR2 YYREEE (reference sequence). CDR3 sequence reads: CASSPAGGDQETQYF. The CDR3 DNA follows: TGTGCCAGCAGTCCTGCCGGCGGGGACCAAGAGACCCAGTACTTC. Looking up the rest from reference TRBV5-4 and TRBJ2-5 gives the full variable domain: ETGVTQSPTHLIKTRGQQVTLRCSSQSGHNTVSWYQQALGQGPQFIFQYYREEENGRGNFPPRFSGLQFPNYSSELNVNALELDDSALYLCASSPAGGDQETQYFGPGTRLLVL.